A single sample is the source of the 2 T cell receptor beta chains below, sequenced in a study of T cells in Graves' hyperthyroidism and ophthalmopathy. Using RNA transcripts as the source, TCR beta CDR3 regions were amplified. TCR CDR3 underwent first-round RT-PCR with the HTBI primer set. From the multiplex PCR reads, TCRdb called clonotypes with MiXCR, one entry per CDR3 protein. The sample holds some 560,000 distinct CDR3 sequences, 15% to 18% seen once. The specimen was blood. These receptors were obtained from a woman aged 25 to 45 with Graves' hyperthyroidism.

This clonotype occurred many times. The rearrangement links TRBV28 to TRBJ1-2; TRBD1 agrees at 8 bases. Trimming at V came to 2 bases and at J to 6 bases, leaving 8 bases not matched to a gene. Germline-derived CDR1 and CDR2 are MDHEN and SYDVKM. CDR3 length: 15 amino acids. The CDR3 spells CASSLTQGAIDGYTF. CDR3 in DNA: TGTGCCAGCAGTTTAACCCAGGGGGCTATCGATGGCTACACCTTC.

The rearrangement uses TRBV5-6 and TRBJ2-2, with TRBD2 matching over 7 bases. The CDR3 covers 15 residues. The V gene's germline CDR1 is SGHDT and CDR2 YYEEEE. After removal of 4 bases from V and 4 bases from J, the junction contained 7 bases not matched to a gene. The CDR3 DNA follows: TGTGCCAGCAGCCACGGGACGGGAGGCACCGGGGAGCTGTTTTTT. Translating gives CASSHGTGGTGELFF.